The rows below give T cell receptor beta chains drawn from one sample of a study of response to subunit inactivated influenza vaccine. TCRdb reprocessed the RT-PCR reads via MiXCR and lists one record per CDR3 protein. This table has over 150,000 distinct CDR3 sequences, roughly 10% appearing once. Sequences were derived from CD8+ T cells sorted from PBMCs, sampled approximately 25 months after vaccination. Receptors originate from a man aged 50-75 years who received an inactivated influenza vaccine. Both conserved end residues are part of each CDR3. The D gene is left open where the match is weak. The size entry is marked missing in some rows and otherwise reads once, few, many or a size class.

>TRBV3-1|14|few|-|TRBJ1-3
CASSQVQPGNTIYF
TGTGCCAGCAGCCAAGTACAACCTGGAAACACCATATATTTT
>TRBV25-1|16|-|-|TRBJ2-5
CASSEFGRGLQETQYF
TGTGCCAGCAGTGAGTTTGGCAGGGGCCTCCAAGAGACCCAGTACTTC
>TRBV2|19|few|TRBD1|TRBJ2-6
CASRGVMAGGYPGANVLTF
TGTGCCAGCAGAGGGGTAATGGCAGGGGGCTATCCTGGGGCCAACGTCCTGACTTTC
>TRBV4-3|15|many|TRBD2|TRBJ2-3
CASSQGGAGGDTQYF
TGCGCCAGCAGCCAAGGAGGTGCGGGAGGGGATACGCAGTATTTT
>TRBV27|13|-|-|TRBJ2-1
CASVLLGDNEQFF
TGTGCCAGCGTTTTATTGGGTGACAATGAGCAGTTCTTC
>TRBV6-5|12|-|-|TRBJ1-1
CASSPGGYEAFF
TGTGCCAGCAGTCCCGGGGGTTATGAAGCTTTCTTT
>TRBV4-3|16|many|-|TRBJ2-1
CASSQVGGVDPNEQFF
TGCGCCAGCAGCCAAGTTGGCGGGGTTGACCCAAATGAGCAGTTCTTC
>TRBV12-3/TRBV12-4|16|many|TRBD2|TRBJ2-2
CASTNPTSPNTGELFF
TGTGCCAGCACCAACCCGACTAGCCCGAACACCGGGGAGCTGTTTTTT
>TRBV12-3/TRBV12-4|12|many|-|TRBJ2-1
CASSLPWGEQFF
TGTGCCAGCAGTTTACCGTGGGGTGAGCAGTTCTTC
>TRBV27|14|few|-|TRBJ1-1
CASSPGTKVTEAFF
TGTGCCAGCAGTCCTGGGACGAAAGTCACTGAAGCTTTCTTT
>TRBV4-1|11|few|-|TRBJ2-1
CASSSSGEQFF
TGCGCCAGCAGCTCCAGCGGTGAGCAGTTCTTC
>TRBV28|14|few|TRBD1|TRBJ2-7
CASKRQGSSYEQYF
TGTGCCAGCAAAAGACAGGGGAGCTCCTACGAGCAGTACTTC
>TRBV4-3|16|-|TRBD1|TRBJ2-3
CASSQDWDRGRDTQYF
TGCGCCAGCAGCCAAGATTGGGACAGGGGCCGAGATACGCAGTATTTT
>TRBV7-6|17|few|TRBD1|TRBJ1-3
CASSFDRGAHSGNTIYF
TGTGCCAGCAGCTTTGACAGGGGGGCCCACTCTGGAAACACCATATATTTT
>TRBV4-2|13|many|-|TRBJ2-7
CASSEGSSYEQYF
TGTGCCAGCAGCGAGGGGAGCTCCTACGAGCAGTACTTC
>TRBV28|14|few|TRBD1|TRBJ2-1
CASRTGALYNEQFF
TGTGCCAGCAGGACAGGGGCCCTCTACAATGAGCAGTTCTTC
>TRBV12-3/TRBV12-4|16|many|-|TRBJ1-4
CASSEDSKSTNEKLFF
TGTGCCAGCAGCGAAGACAGCAAATCAACTAATGAAAAACTGTTTTTT
>TRBV7-9|14|-|TRBD1|TRBJ2-7
CASSYGTGVREQYF
TGTGCCAGCAGCTACGGGACAGGGGTGAGAGAGCAGTACTTC
>TRBV6-5|16|-|TRBD1|TRBJ2-7
CASSHPLDRGQYEQYF
TGTGCCAGCAGTCACCCTCTAGACAGGGGGCAGTACGAGCAGTACTTC
>TRBV6-1|15|-|-|TRBJ2-3
CASSEAALGADTQYF
TGTGCCAGCAGTGAAGCCGCCCTGGGGGCAGATACGCAGTATTTT
>TRBV7-8|16|-|-|TRBJ2-7
CASSLAGTLTTYEQYF
TGTGCCAGCAGCTTAGCGGGGACCCTGACAACCTACGAGCAGTACTTC
>TRBV20-1|15|few|-|TRBJ2-3
CSAKAFGHGTDTQYF
TGCAGTGCTAAGGCCTTTGGTCATGGGACAGATACGCAGTATTTT
>TRBV25-1|12|-|-|TRBJ2-7
CASGTSMHEQYF
TGTGCCAGCGGAACTAGCATGCACGAGCAGTACTTC
>TRBV6-2/TRBV6-3|14|many|-|TRBJ1-1
CASSKTEMNTEAFF
TGTGCCAGCAGTAAAACAGAGATGAACACTGAAGCTTTCTTT
>TRBV7-9|15|once|-|TRBJ2-3
CASSLPDSFTDTQYF
TGTGCCAGCAGCTTGCCGGACTCGTTCACAGATACGCAGTATTTT
>TRBV13|14|-|-|TRBJ2-7
CASSLPGGTYEQYF
TGTGCCAGCAGCTTACCAGGCGGGACCTACGAGCAGTACTTC
>TRBV6-5|16|few|-|TRBJ2-2
CASSFYDGTNTGELFF
TGTGCCAGCAGTTTCTACGACGGTACGAACACCGGGGAGCTGTTTTTT
>TRBV29-1|15|-|-|TRBJ2-2
CSVELRGTNTGELFF
TGCAGCGTTGAACTACGGGGGACGAACACCGGGGAGCTGTTTTTT
>TRBV20-1|14|-|-|TRBJ1-2
CSARDSPGPYGYTF
TGCAGTGCTAGAGATTCGCCCGGACCCTATGGCTACACCTTC
>TRBV11-1|13|many|TRBD1|TRBJ2-7
CASSRTGAYEQYF
TGTGCCAGCAGCCGCACAGGGGCCTACGAGCAGTACTTC
>TRBV10-3|15|many|TRBD1|TRBJ2-7
CAIREPGQGSYEQYF
TGTGCCATCCGAGAACCGGGACAGGGTTCCTACGAGCAGTACTTC
>TRBV7-6|15|many|TRBD2|TRBJ2-7
CASSLGTSGDVEQYF
TGTGCCAGCAGCTTAGGTACTAGCGGGGACGTTGAGCAGTACTTC
>TRBV12-3/TRBV12-4|13|-|-|TRBJ1-2
CASSFLVPYGYTF
TGTGCCAGCAGTTTTCTTGTTCCCTATGGCTACACCTTC
>TRBV19|14|few|TRBD2|TRBJ2-3
CASSVAGGTDTQYF
TGTGCCAGTAGTGTGGCGGGAGGCACAGATACGCAGTATTTT
>TRBV29-1|10|many|-|TRBJ2-1
CSVDGEEQFF
TGCAGCGTTGATGGCGAGGAGCAGTTCTTC
>TRBV7-8|17|few|TRBD2|TRBJ2-1
CASSFQPGLAGGYEQFF
TGTGCCAGCAGCTTCCAGCCGGGACTAGCGGGAGGGTATGAGCAGTTCTTC
>TRBV4-2|14|few|-|TRBJ2-3
CASSHTTGTDTQYF
TGTGCCAGCAGCCATACTACAGGGACAGATACGCAGTATTTT
>TRBV7-9|17|few|-|TRBJ1-2
CASSLGKRQPAKEGYTF
TGTGCCAGCAGCTTAGGAAAGAGACAGCCCGCCAAGGAGGGCTACACCTTC
>TRBV29-1|14|few|-|TRBJ2-7
CSVAPGRSSYEQYF
TGCAGCGTTGCCCCGGGACGGAGCTCCTACGAGCAGTACTTC
>TRBV21-1|17|-|-|TRBJ2-3
CASSKNRDRGRTDTQYF
TGTGCCAGCAGCAAAAACCGGGACAGGGGGCGCACAGATACGCAGTATTTT
>TRBV7-8|17|few|-|TRBJ1-3
CASSPRLVRGAGNTIYF
TGTGCCAGCAGCCCACGTTTGGTTCGGGGAGCTGGAAACACCATATATTTT
>TRBV27|13|many|-|TRBJ2-7
CASSLGGTYEQYF
TGTGCCAGCAGTTTGGGGGGCACCTACGAGCAGTACTTC
>TRBV20-1|14|-|TRBD1|TRBJ2-3
CSAQGQGSTDTQYF
TGCAGTGCCCAGGGACAGGGAAGCACAGATACGCAGTATTTT
>TRBV15|16|-|-|TRBJ1-2
CATSESPGGSNYGYTF
TGTGCCACCAGCGAGAGCCCCGGAGGTTCTAACTATGGCTACACCTTC
>TRBV5-1|14|-|-|TRBJ1-1
CASSYPGPRSEAFF
TGCGCCAGCAGCTATCCGGGGCCTAGGTCTGAAGCTTTCTTT
>TRBV7-8|16|many|TRBD1|TRBJ2-5
CASSPRHRGFSETQYF
TGTGCCAGCAGCCCCCGGCACAGGGGGTTCTCAGAGACCCAGTACTTC
>TRBV19|17|-|TRBD2|TRBJ2-7
CASSIVTPSGTSYEQYF
TGTGCCAGTAGTATAGTAACCCCTAGCGGGACCTCCTACGAGCAGTACTTC
>TRBV4-3|17|-|TRBD1|TRBJ1-4
CASSQDKGEGQGEKLFF
TGCGCCAGCAGCCAAGATAAGGGAGAAGGACAGGGGGAAAAACTGTTTTTT
>TRBV20-1|14|-|-|TRBJ2-1
CSARKRAGWDEQFF
TGCAGTGCTAGAAAAAGGGCGGGATGGGATGAGCAGTTCTTC
>TRBV7-8|17|few|TRBD2|TRBJ2-7
CASSFFREGHQTYEQYF
TGTGCCAGCAGCTTTTTCCGGGAGGGACACCAAACCTACGAGCAGTACTTC